This entry describes one T cell receptor (beta chain). The antigen remains unidentified. The method was immunoSEQ multiplex PCR; TCRdb's version includes in-frame clones alone and lacks a portion of them. The profile shows 85,000 to 120,000 clones, roughly 96% of them singletons. With 0 bases removed from V and 1 base from J, the gap between germline ends came to 7 bases. The CDR3 covers 15 residues. From germline, CDR1 is LGHNA and CDR2 YSLEER. Selected pancreatic ductal adenocarcinoma patients had undergone surgery without neoadjuvant therapy. The data derive from a study of T cells in pancreatic ductal adenocarcinoma. Findings and caveats of the study: Compared with tumor, blood showed more total productive templates and roughly 8-fold more clonotypes. Comparisons of tumor and blood clonality may show falsely lower tumor diversity. Tumor and blood clonality did not differ significantly, about 0.1 versus 0.07.

The sequenced material came from PBMCs. This chain connects TRBV4-3 to TRBJ2-1; D is unclear. This clonotype originated in a human donor with pancreatic ductal adenocarcinoma. CDR3: CASSQDPASYNEQFF. In nucleotides, the CDR3 is TGCGCCAGCAGCCAAGATCCAGCGTCCTACAATGAGCAGTTCTTC.